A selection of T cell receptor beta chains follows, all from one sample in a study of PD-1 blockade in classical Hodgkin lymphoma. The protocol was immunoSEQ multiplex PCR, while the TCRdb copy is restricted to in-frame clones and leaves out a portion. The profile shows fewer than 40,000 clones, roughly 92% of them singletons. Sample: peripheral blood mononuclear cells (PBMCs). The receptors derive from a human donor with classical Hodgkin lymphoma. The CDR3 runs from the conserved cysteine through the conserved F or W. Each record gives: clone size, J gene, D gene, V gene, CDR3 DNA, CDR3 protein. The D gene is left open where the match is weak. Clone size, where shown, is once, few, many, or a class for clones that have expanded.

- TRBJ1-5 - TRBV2 TGTGCCAGCAGTGAATGGGACCCGGGGCTTCTCTATCAGCCCCAGCATTTT CASSEWDPGLLYQPQHF
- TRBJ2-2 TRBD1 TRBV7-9 TGTGCCAGCAGCCCGATGGACAGGGGCGGCGGCACCGGGGAGCTGTTTTTT CASSPMDRGGGTGELFF
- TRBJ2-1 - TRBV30 TGTGCCTGGAGTGAGGGGGGCGAGCAGTTCTTC CAWSEGGEQFF
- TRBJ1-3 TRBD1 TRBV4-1 TGCGCCAGCAGTCCAGGGGGACAGCCTGGAAACACCATATATTTT CASSPGGQPGNTIYF
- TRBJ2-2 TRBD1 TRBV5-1 TGCGCCAGCAGCTTGGACACCGGGACAGGGGGCCGGGAGCTGTTTTTT CASSLDTGTGGRELFF
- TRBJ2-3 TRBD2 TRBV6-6 TGTGCCAGCAGTTACCTTGCGGGAGGCACAGATACGCAGTATTTT CASSYLAGGTDTQYF
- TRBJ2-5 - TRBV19 TGTGCCAGTAGTATGGGGGGCAGGGGGACGTCGGAGACCCAGTACTTC CASSMGGRGTSETQYF
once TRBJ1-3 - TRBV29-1 TGCAGCGTTAACAGCGGAAACACCATATATTTT CSVNSGNTIYF
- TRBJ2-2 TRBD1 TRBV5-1 TGCGCCAGCAGCTTGACAGGGGAGACCGGGGAGCTGTTTTTT CASSLTGETGELFF
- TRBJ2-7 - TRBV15 TGTGCCACCAGCAGAGACCCAAGTTCCCACTACGAGCAGTACTTC CATSRDPSSHYEQYF
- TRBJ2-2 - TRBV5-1 TGCGCCAGCAGCTTGGCCGCGGGTGGGGAGCTGTTTTTT CASSLAAGGELFF
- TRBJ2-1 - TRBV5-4 TGTGCCAGCAGCATGGGGGCCGGGGACAATGAGCAGTTCTTC CASSMGAGDNEQFF
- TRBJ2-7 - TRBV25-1 TGTGCCAGCAGTGGGGAGGGACAGGACTACGAGCAGTACTTC CASSGEGQDYEQYF
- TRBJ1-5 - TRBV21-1 TGTGCCAGCAGCAAAATGTCTTGGGCAGGGGGCAGACAGCCCCAGCATTTT CASSKMSWAGGRQPQHF
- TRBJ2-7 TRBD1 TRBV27 TGTGCCAGCAGTTTAAGGGGGCAGGGGACCTACGAGCAGTACTTC CASSLRGQGTYEQYF
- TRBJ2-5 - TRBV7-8 TGTGCCAGCCGCCTTAGGGGGTTAGGAGAGACCCAGTACTTC CASRLRGLGETQYF